The sequence of this T cell receptor beta chain was determined in a study of blood T cell repertoires in COVID-19. The wider study: The United States, Italy and Spain were the sources of the acute and convalescent COVID-19 samples. T cells, B-cell-depleted T cells, or PBMCs supplied cDNA or gDNA.

In the original analysis: Reference gene primer amplification in the assay estimated nucleated cell counts. The assay was immunoSEQ multiplex PCR, and TCRdb's table has in-frame clones only and misses some. The D gene and trimming were derived from the DNA, and the V and J assignments and clone size from that table. The data contain fewer than 500,000 clones, 81% of them singletons. Germline V gives CDR1 LGHDT, CDR2 YNNKEL (reference sequence). This CDR3 spans 15 amino acids. Deletions cut 6 bases from V and 0 bases from J, with 11 bases between. The sequence derives from a human donor with acute or convalescent COVID-19. The donor label of this sample is uncertain. The material sequenced was peripheral blood. The chain carries TRBV3-1 (or the pseudogene TRBV3-2) and TRBJ1-4, with TRBD1 as a possible D gene (6 bases). This CDR3 reads CASRSRGSTNEKLFF. As DNA, the CDR3 is TGTGCCAGCAGGTCCAGGGGTTCAACTAATGAAAAACTGTTTTTT.